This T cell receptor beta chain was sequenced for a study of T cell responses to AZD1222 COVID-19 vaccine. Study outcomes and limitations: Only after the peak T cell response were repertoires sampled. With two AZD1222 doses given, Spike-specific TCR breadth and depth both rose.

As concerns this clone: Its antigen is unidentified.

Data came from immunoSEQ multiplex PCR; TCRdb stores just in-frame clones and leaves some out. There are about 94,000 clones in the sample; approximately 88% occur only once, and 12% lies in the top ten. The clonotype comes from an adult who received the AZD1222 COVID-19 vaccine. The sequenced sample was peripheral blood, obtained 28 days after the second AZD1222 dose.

The CDR3 DNA is TGTGCCAGCAGCCCACCGGGACAGGGGGCGCTCGGCTACACCTTC. This gives the protein CASSPPGQGALGYTF. This rearrangement joins TRBV6-4 to TRBJ1-2; 12 bases match TRBD1. Per germline, CDR1 MRHNA and CDR2 SNTAGT. The J segment lost 8 bases and the V segment lost 6 bases, leaving 10 bases of the junction unmatched. The CDR3 loop spans 15 amino acids.